This T cell receptor (beta chain) was profiled in a study of human T cells and chemical hapten exposure. Regarding time point: patch test 2, 6 weeks after DPC sensitization. Treatment: therapeutic diphenylcyclopropenone sensitization with weekly scalp DPC. MiXCR was run by TCRdb on the RACE reads, yielding one entry per CDR3 protein. The sample has some 80,000 distinct CDR3 sequences; more than 8.5% are singletons. Study-wide findings and caveats: With DPC sensitization, TCRs exceeding 1 in 1000 frequency showed no change. Correlating positively with patch test score were the PT1 expanded TCR counts. Among expanded TCRs, significantly more large CDR3 similarity clusters formed than among controls.

Points on this clonotype: What it recognizes is unknown.

This CDR3 spans 12 amino acids. CDR1 is SQVTM and CDR2 is ANQGSEA in the germline V gene. Trimming took off 3 bases at V and 6 bases at J, with 11 bases between the two ends. This TCR came from a woman aged 25 to 39 with alopecia areata. Some clones in this sample may be carry-over from other donors' samples. The starting material was whole blood, obtained in connection with sensitization to the hapten diphenylcyclopropenone (DPC). V usage is TRBV29-1 and J usage is TRBJ2-5, with D possibly matching TRBD1 (6 bases). DNA of the CDR3: TGCAGCGTTGATCCCCAGGGGCAGACCCAGTACTTC. Amino acid sequence: CSVDPQGQTQYF.